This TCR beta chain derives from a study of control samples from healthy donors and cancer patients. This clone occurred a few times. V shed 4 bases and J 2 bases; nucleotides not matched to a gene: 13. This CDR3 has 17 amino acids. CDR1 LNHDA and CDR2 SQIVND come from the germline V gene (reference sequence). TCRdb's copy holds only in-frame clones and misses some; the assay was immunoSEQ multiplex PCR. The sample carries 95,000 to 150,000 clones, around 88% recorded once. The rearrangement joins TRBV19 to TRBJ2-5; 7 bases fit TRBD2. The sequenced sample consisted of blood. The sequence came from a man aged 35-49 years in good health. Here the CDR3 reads CASSSPQGRGTQETQYF. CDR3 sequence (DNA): TGTGCCAGTAGTAGCCCCCAAGGGCGGGGGACGCAAGAGACCCAGTACTTC.